This T cell receptor (beta chain) was documented in a study of T cells in localized non-small cell lung cancer (TCRdb year 2020). Regarding the complete study: The study analyzed T cell repertoires of 200 to 300 early-stage NSCLC patients, comparing tumors and uninvolved tumor-adjacent lungs. All 230 or so NSCLC patients in the cohort were treatment-naive and had localized lung tumors that were resected. Of the NSCLC patients, around 140 were male and 107 were female, and the mean age was approximately 66 years. On the study overall, not on this receptor specifically: Uninvolved tumor-adjacent lung showed the highest T cell clonality, higher than tumor, which suggests more focused antigenic responses in the adjacent lung. Because the study design was exploratory, TCR variables were selected using unadjusted p-values without false-discovery rate correction. Longer overall survival was associated with higher blood T cell density, whereas shorter survival was associated with higher adjacent-lung clonality. Because multi-region tumor sequencing was not performed, intratumor heterogeneity could not be ruled out. Of the top 100 tumor clones, a median of approximately 60 were detected in paired uninvolved adjacent lung; approximately 30 were also among that lung's top 100.

TCR beta CDR3 regions were sequenced from DNA using the immunoSEQ Assay. The original methods were these. To compute T cell density, TCR beta template counts were normalized to usable DNA, which was estimated by amplifying housekeeping genes. The preseqR package was used to estimate richness by extrapolating to 400,000 templates for PBMC samples and to 120,000 templates for tissue samples. Clonality was defined by subtracting Pielou's evenness from one. To identify tissue-enriched TCRs, differential abundance testing was run on productive amino-acid clonotypes with a minimum total count of 5 and an alpha of 0.1. The Jaccard Index and the Morisita Overlap Index were used to measure how much the repertoires overlapped between compartments. GLIPH clustered TCR beta CDR3s with public tetramer-defined viral CDR3s; viral motifs required at least three viral sequences plus V-gene enrichment. This is the immuneACCESS table as TCRdb keeps it, with only in-frame sequences that have V and J called. A part of the clones is gone; compared with another copy, unresolved V genes explain less than half, and the rest is unexplained. D and trimming were read from the DNA, whereas the V and J calls and clone size are those reported in that table. Within this sample are tens of thousands of clones, with 85% to 90% of them counted one time only. The top ten hold 4% to 5% of the sample.

At diagnosis, peripheral blood, uninvolved tumor-adjacent lung and tumor were collected and were preserved as a mix of fresh-frozen and FFPE material. For TCR repertoire profiling, blood samples were analyzed as peripheral blood mononuclear cells. Remarks on this clone: Its antigen is not yet known. It has no much larger one-base neighbor in the sample; base qualities were not kept.

This sample comprised peripheral blood, obtained before any cancer treatment. The receptor comes from a male donor aged 60 or over with stage III lung adenocarcinoma.

The CDR3 protein sequence reads: CASSPTAYNEQFF. DNA sequence: TGTGCCAGCAGCCCCACCGCCTACAATGAGCAGTTCTTC. The chain uses TRBV27 and TRBJ2-1; confidence is insufficient to name the D gene. V lost 6 bases and J lost 2 bases; the stretch between them is 8 bases long. The germline V gene (reference sequence) supplies CDR1 MNHEY and CDR2 SMNVEV. From cysteine to phenylalanine, the CDR3 is 13 amino acids long. Only the CDR3 portion is preserved as DNA: 39 bases, with reading frame beginning at the first base.